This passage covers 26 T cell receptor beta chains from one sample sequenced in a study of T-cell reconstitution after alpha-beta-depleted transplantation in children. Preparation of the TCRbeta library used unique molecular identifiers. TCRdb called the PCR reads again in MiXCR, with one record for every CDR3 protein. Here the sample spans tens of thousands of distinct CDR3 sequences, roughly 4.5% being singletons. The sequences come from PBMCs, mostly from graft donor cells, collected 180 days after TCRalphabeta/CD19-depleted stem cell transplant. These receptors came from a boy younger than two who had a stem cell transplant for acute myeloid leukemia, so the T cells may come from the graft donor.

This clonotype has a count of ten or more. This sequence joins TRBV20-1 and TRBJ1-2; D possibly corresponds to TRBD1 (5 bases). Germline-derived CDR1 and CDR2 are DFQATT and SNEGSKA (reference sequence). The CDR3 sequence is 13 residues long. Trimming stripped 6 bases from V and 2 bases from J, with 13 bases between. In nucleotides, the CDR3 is TGCAGTGCGCGGGACGGCGAGAACTATGGCTACACCTTC. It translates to CSARDGENYGYTF.

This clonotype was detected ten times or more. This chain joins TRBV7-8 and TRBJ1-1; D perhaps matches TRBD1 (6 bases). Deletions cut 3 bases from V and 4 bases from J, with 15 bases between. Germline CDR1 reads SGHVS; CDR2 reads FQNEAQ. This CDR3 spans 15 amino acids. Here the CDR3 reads CASSLMTRGGTEAFF. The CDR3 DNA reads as TGTGCCAGCAGCTTGATGACAAGGGGGGGCACTGAAGCTTTCTTT.

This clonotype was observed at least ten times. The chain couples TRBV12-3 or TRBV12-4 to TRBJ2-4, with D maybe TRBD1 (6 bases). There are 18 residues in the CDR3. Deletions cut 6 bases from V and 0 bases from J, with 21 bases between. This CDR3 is CASSFKRVQGVAKNIQYF. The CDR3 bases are TGTGCCAGCAGCTTTAAGAGGGTACAGGGTGTAGCCAAAAACATTCAGTACTTC.

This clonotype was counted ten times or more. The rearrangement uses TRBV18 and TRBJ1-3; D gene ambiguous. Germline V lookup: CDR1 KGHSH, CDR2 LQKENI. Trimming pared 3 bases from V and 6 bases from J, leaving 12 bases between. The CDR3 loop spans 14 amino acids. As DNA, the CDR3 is TGTGCCAGCTCACCGGGTCCGCTCTTAAACACCATATATTTT. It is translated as CASSPGPLLNTIYF.

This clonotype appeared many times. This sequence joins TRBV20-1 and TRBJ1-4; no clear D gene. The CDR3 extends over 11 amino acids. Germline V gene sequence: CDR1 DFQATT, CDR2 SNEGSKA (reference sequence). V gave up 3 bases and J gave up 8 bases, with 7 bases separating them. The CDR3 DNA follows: TGCAGTGCTAGCGGTCGAGAAAAACTGTTTTTT. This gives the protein CSASGREKLFF.

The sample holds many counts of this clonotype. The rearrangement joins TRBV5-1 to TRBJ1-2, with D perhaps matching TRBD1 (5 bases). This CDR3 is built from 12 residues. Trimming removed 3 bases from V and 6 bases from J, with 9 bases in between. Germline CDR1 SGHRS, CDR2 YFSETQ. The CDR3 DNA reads TGCGCCAGCAGCTCCGGGACCCATGGCTACACCTTC. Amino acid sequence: CASSSGTHGYTF.

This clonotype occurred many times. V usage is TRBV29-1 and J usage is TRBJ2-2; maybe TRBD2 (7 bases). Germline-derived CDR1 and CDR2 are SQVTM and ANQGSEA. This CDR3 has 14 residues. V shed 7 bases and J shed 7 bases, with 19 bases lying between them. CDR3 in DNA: TGCAGCGCTCAGGGGCTGCGGGGGAGCGGGGAGCTGTTTTTT. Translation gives CSAQGLRGSGELFF.

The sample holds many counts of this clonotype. CDR3 sequence (DNA): TGTGCCAGCAGCTTATTCATCTCTCGAGAAAAACTGTTTTTT. Its protein product is CASSLFISREKLFF. The chain links TRBV7-2 to TRBJ1-4; D gene ambiguous. The germline gives CDR1 SGHTA, CDR2 FQGNSA. This CDR3 has 14 residues. V was trimmed by 2 bases and J by 8 bases, leaving 12 bases between them.

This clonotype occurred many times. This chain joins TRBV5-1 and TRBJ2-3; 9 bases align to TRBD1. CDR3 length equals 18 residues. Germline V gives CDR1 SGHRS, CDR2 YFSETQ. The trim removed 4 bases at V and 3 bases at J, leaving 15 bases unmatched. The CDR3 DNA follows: TGCGCCAGCAGCGGGACAGGGCCCTTCGATGGACGAACAGATACGCAGTATTTT. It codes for CASSGTGPFDGRTDTQYF.

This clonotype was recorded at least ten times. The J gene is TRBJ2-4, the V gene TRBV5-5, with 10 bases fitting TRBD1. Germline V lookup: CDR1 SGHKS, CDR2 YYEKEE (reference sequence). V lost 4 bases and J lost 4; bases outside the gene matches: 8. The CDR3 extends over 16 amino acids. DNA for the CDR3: TGTGCCAGCAGCAGAATGACAGGGGGCCCTAAAAACATTCAGTACTTC. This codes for CASSRMTGGPKNIQYF.

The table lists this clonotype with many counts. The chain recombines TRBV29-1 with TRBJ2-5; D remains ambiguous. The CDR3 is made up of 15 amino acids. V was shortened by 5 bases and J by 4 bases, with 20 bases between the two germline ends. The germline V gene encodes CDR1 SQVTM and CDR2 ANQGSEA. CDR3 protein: CSVFDRVRVAETQYF. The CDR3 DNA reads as TGCAGCGTTTTCGACCGGGTTAGGGTCGCAGAGACCCAGTACTTC.

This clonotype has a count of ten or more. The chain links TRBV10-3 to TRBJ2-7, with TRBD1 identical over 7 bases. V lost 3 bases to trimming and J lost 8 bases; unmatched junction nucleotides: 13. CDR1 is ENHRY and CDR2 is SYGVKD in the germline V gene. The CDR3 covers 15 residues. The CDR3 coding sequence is TGTGCCATCAGTGACCCCTGGACAGGTTGGACTCAGCAGTACTTC. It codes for CAISDPWTGWTQQYF.

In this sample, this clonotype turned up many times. Here the CDR3 reads CASSFSSGQETQYF. CDR3 in DNA: TGTGCCAGCAGTTTCTCTAGCGGCCAAGAGACCCAGTACTTC. The chain carries TRBV12-3 or TRBV12-4 and TRBJ2-5; TRBD2 matches 7 bases. CDR3 length: 14 residues. V was pared by 3 bases and J by 1 base, with 2 bases of the junction left unmatched.

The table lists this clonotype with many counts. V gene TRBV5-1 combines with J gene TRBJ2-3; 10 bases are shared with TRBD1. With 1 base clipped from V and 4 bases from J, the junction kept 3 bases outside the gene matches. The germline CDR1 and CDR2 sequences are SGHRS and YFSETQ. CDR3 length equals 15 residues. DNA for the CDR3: TGCGCCAGCAGCTTGTGGGACAGGGGATCAGATACGCAGTATTTT. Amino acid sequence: CASSLWDRGSDTQYF.

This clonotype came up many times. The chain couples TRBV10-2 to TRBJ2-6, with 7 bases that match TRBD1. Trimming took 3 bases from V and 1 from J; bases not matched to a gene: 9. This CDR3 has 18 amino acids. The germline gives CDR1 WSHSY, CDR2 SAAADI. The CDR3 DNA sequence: TGCGCCAGCAGTGATATTTACAGGGGAAGGTCTGGGGCCAACGTCCTGACTTTC. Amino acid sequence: CASSDIYRGRSGANVLTF.

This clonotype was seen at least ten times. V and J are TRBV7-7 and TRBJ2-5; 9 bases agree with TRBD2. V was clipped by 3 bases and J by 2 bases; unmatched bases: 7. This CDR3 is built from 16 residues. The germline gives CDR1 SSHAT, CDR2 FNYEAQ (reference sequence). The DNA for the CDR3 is TGTGCCAGCAGCTTGAGTAGCGGGGGCGGGCAAGAGACCCAGTACTTC. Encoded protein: CASSLSSGGGQETQYF.

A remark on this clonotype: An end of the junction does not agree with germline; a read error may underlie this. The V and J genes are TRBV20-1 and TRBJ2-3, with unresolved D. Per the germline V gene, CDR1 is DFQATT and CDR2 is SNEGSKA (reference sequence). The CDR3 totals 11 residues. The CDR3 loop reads CSARDADTQYF. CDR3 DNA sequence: TGCAGTGCTCGAGACGCAGATACGCAGTATTTT.

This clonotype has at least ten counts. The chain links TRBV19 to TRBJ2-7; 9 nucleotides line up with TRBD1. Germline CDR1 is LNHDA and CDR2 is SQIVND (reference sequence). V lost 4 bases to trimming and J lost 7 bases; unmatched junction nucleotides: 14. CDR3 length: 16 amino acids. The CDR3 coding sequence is TGTGCCAGTAGTACGCTTCCGGGACAGGGAATAGTGGAGCAGTACTTC. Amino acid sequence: CASSTLPGQGIVEQYF.

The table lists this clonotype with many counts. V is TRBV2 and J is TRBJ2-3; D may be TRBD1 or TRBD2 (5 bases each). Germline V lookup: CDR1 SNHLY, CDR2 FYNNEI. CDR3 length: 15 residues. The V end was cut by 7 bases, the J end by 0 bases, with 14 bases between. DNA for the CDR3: TGTGCCAGCATGAGGGACCATACTAGCACAGATACGCAGTATTTT. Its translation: CASMRDHTSTDTQYF.

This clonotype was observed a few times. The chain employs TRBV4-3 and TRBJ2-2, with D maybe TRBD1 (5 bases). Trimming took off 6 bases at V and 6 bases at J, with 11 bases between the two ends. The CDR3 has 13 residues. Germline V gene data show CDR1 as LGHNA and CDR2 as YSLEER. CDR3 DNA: TGCGCCAGCAGTTTACAGGAGTCCGGGGAGCTGTTTTTT. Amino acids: CASSLQESGELFF.

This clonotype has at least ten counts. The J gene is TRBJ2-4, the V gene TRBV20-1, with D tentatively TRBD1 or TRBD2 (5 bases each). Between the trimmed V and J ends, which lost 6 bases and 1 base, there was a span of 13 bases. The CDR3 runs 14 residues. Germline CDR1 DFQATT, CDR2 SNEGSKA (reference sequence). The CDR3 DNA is TGCAGTGCATACTTGGGGACGGCCAAAAACATTCAGTACTTC. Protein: CSAYLGTAKNIQYF.

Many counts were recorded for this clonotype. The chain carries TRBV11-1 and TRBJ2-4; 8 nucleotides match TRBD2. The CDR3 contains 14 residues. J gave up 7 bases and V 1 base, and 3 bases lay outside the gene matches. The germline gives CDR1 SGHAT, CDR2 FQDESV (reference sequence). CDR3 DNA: TGTGCCAGCAGCTTAGTTCGGGAGGGGAACATTCAGTACTTC. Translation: CASSLVREGNIQYF. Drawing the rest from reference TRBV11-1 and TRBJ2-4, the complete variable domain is EAEVAQSPRYKITEKSQAVAFWCDPISGHATLYWYRQILGQGPELLVQFQDESVVDDSQLPKDRFSAERLKGVDSTLKIQPAELGDSAMYLCASSLVREGNIQYFGAGTRLSVL.

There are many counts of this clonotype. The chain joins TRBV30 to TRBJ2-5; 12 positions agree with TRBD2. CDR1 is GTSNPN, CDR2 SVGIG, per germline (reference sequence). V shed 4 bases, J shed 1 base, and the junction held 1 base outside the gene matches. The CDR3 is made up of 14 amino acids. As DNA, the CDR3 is TGTGCCTGGACTAGCGGGGGGGCCCAAGAGACCCAGTACTTC. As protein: CAWTSGGAQETQYF.

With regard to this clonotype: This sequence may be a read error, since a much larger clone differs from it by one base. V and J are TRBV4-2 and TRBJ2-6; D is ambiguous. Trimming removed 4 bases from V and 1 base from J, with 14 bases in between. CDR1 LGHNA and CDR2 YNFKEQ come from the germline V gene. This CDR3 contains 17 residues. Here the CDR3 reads CASSLRVLSSGANVLTF. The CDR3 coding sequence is TGTGCCAGCAGCCTCCGGGTCCTCTCTTCTGGGGCCAACGTCCTGACTTTC.

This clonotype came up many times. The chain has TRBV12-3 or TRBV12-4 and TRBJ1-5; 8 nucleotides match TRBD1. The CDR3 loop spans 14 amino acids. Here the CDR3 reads CASLGQGGNQPQHF. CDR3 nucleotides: TGTGCGAGCCTTGGACAGGGAGGTAATCAGCCCCAGCATTTT.

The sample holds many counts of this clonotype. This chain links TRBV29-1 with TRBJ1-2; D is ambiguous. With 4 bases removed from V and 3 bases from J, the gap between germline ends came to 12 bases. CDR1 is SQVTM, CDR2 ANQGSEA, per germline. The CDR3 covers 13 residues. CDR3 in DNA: TGCAGCGTTGGTGCCAAAAGTTACTATGGCTACACCTTC. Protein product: CSVGAKSYYGYTF.